These 29 T cell receptor beta chains were all obtained from the same sample, sequenced in a study of OX40 agonist ivuxolimab in advanced cancers. Some clones are missing from TCRdb's copy, which holds only in-frame ones; the method was immunoSEQ multiplex PCR. This sample has 47,000 or so clones, with roughly 90% found just once. Sample: CD4+ or CD8+ T cells sorted from blood, taken in a trial of the OX40 agonist ivuxolimab. These receptors all come from an adult with an advanced solid tumor such as melanoma, head and neck, liver or kidney cancer.

The chain couples TRBV11-1 to TRBJ2-7, with D maybe TRBD1 (6 bases). Trimming left V 4 bases short and J 3 bases short, with 16 bases between. The CDR3 sequence is 15 residues long. The germline CDR1 and CDR2 sequences are SGHAT and FQDESV (reference sequence). The chain's CDR3 is CASSSRGDTNYEQYF. The CDR3 nucleotides are TGTGCCAGCAGCTCCCGAGGGGACACAAACTACGAGCAGTACTTC.

This chain joins TRBV5-1 and TRBJ2-5; D is perhaps TRBD1 (6 bases). The CDR3 sequence is 15 residues long. In germline, CDR1 is SGHRS, CDR2 YFSETQ. V was trimmed by 3 bases and J by 4 bases, leaving 16 bases between them. CDR3 loop: CASSSLPGAGETQYF. CDR3 bases: TGCGCCAGCAGCTCCCTTCCAGGGGCTGGAGAGACCCAGTACTTC.

The chain carries TRBV6-9 and TRBJ2-7; D is undetermined. V was pared by 4 bases and J by 6 bases, with 19 bases between. This CDR3 is 15 amino acids long. CDR1 is MNHGY and CDR2 is SVAAGI in the germline V gene. The CDR3 region has the DNA TGTGCCAGCAGTTCCCCCGGCAGGTTAGGTTCCGAGCAGTACTTC. Translated: CASSSPGRLGSEQYF.

This chain joins TRBV14 and TRBJ1-6, with 7 bases identical to TRBD1. V lost 3 bases and J lost 6; bases outside the gene matches: 8. The CDR3 runs 16 residues. CDR1 and CDR2 from the germline V gene are SGHDN and FVKESK. This CDR3 is CASSQFGQDSNSPLHF. The DNA of the CDR3 is TGTGCCAGCAGCCAGTTTGGACAGGACTCTAATTCACCCCTCCACTTT.

The chain carries TRBV11-3 and TRBJ2-1, with 9 nucleotides matching TRBD1. From germline, CDR1 is SGHNT and CDR2 YENEEA. The CDR3 is made up of 15 amino acids. V was clipped by 0 bases and J by 13 bases; unmatched bases: 10. The CDR3 is CASSLERQGDGDQFF. Here the CDR3 DNA reads TGTGCCAGCAGCTTAGAGAGACAGGGGGACGGGGATCAGTTCTTC. The full variable domain, its missing parts supplied by reference TRBV11-3 and TRBJ2-1, is EAGVVQSPRYKIIEKKQPVAFWCNPISGHNTLYWYLQNLGQGPELLIRYENEEAVDDSQLPKDRFSAERLKGVDSTLKIQPAELGDSAVYLCASSLERQGDGDQFFGPGTRLTVL.

The chain uses TRBV5-6 and TRBJ2-1, with D maybe TRBD1 (5 bases). CDR1 is SGHDT and CDR2 is YYEEEE in the germline V gene. The CDR3 loop spans 15 amino acids. The V end was cut by 6 bases, the J end by 1 base, with 14 bases between. In nucleotides, the CDR3 is TGTGCCAGCAACCCTCGACAGCCGTCCTACAATGAGCAGTTCTTC. This codes for CASNPRQPSYNEQFF.

The V and J genes are TRBV25-1 and TRBJ1-1, with 7 bases that match TRBD1. The CDR3 contains 15 residues. Germline values: CDR1 MGHDK, CDR2 SYGVNS. J lost 12 bases, V lost 0 bases, and 13 bases had no gene match. CDR3 bases: TGTGCCAGCAGTGAATATACAAGACGGGACAGTGTTTCTTTCTTT. Amino acids: CASSEYTRRDSVSFF.

The rearrangement joins TRBV7-9 to TRBJ2-2; D unclear. The germline V and J ends were trimmed by 1 base and 6 bases, with 6 bases remaining between them. The length of the CDR3 is 13 residues. Germline V lookup: CDR1 SEHNR, CDR2 FQNEAQ (reference sequence). CDR3 in amino acids: CASSLGRPGELFF. CDR3 DNA sequence: TGTGCCAGCAGCTTAGGACGCCCCGGGGAGCTGTTTTTT.

This clone has just one count. The chain combines TRBV5-6 with TRBJ1-2; a weak D match, TRBD1 (5 bases). This CDR3 contains 13 residues. Between the trimmed V and J ends, which lost 1 base and 4 bases, there was a span of 8 bases. CDR1 is SGHDT and CDR2 is YYEEEE in the germline V gene. CDR3 amino acids: CASSLLTAYGYTF. The CDR3 DNA reads TGTGCCAGCAGCTTGTTGACAGCCTATGGCTACACCTTC.

The rearrangement uses TRBV29-1 and TRBJ2-1, with unresolved D. The CDR3 is 13 amino acids. The V gene's germline CDR1 is SQVTM and CDR2 ANQGSEA. Trimming left V 6 bases short and J 1 base short, with 10 bases between. This CDR3 is CSVTGRSYNEQFF. The DNA of the CDR3 is TGCAGCGTAACCGGTAGGTCCTACAATGAGCAGTTCTTC.

This chain uses TRBV10-2 with TRBJ2-3; D may be TRBD1 (5 bases). The germline V gene encodes CDR1 WSHSY and CDR2 SAAADI. The CDR3 is 14 amino acids. V lost 8 bases, J lost 0 bases, and 12 bases lay in between. The CDR3 reads CASRPTASTDTQYF. For the CDR3, the DNA is TGCGCCAGCCGACCGACAGCTAGCACAGATACGCAGTATTTT.

The V and J genes are TRBV11-2 and TRBJ2-7; D perhaps matches TRBD1 (7 bases). The CDR3 runs to 14 residues. CDR1 is SGHAT, CDR2 FQNNGV, per germline. V was pared by 7 bases and J by 2 bases, with 15 bases between. CDR3 loop: CASTPGGGTYEQYF. The CDR3 DNA sequence: TGTGCCAGCACTCCAGGGGGAGGCACCTACGAGCAGTACTTC.

V and J are TRBV4-3 and TRBJ2-7; no definite D call. This CDR3 contains 14 residues. V was shortened by 1 base and J by 3 bases, with 10 bases between the two germline ends. Looked up from germline, CDR1 is LGHNA and CDR2 is YSLEER. CDR3 in amino acids: CASSQGGQGYEQYF. CDR3 in DNA: TGCGCCAGCAGCCAAGGTGGGCAAGGCTACGAGCAGTACTTC.

This clone appeared a few times. This chain joins TRBV29-1 and TRBJ1-1; D unresolved. The germline V and J ends were trimmed by 5 bases and 0 bases, with 7 bases remaining between them. Germline V gene lookup returns CDR1 SQVTM and CDR2 ANQGSEA. The CDR3 consists of 12 residues. The CDR3 is CSVCELNTEAFF. The DNA of the CDR3 is TGCAGCGTTTGCGAGTTGAACACTGAAGCTTTCTTT.

DNA of the CDR3: TGCGCCAGCAGCGAGGGGACAGGGGGCGCGAACACTGAAGCTTTCTTT. This sequence encodes CASSEGTGGANTEAFF. The chain recombines TRBV5-1 with TRBJ1-1; 12 bases match TRBD1. Germline CDR1 and CDR2: SGHRS and YFSETQ. V was pared by 4 bases and J by 1 base, with 5 bases of the junction left unmatched. The CDR3 has 16 amino acids.

The DNA for the CDR3 is TGTGCCAGCAGCCAAGAGGTGGAATTGGAGCAGTTCTTC. Translation gives CASSQEVELEQFF. The chain couples TRBV4-2 to TRBJ2-1; D uncertain. The CDR3 sequence is 13 residues long. V shed 0 bases and J shed 10 bases, with 10 bases lying between them. CDR1 LGHNA and CDR2 YNFKEQ come from the germline V gene.

This chain joins TRBV7-8 and TRBJ2-1; TRBD2 matches at 8 bases. The CDR3 totals 15 residues. J was trimmed by 3 bases and V by 5 bases; bases with no gene match: 6. CDR1 and CDR2 (germline): SGHVS, FQNEAQ. CDR3 in DNA: TGTGCCAGCAGCCACCCTAGCGGGCGCTACAATGAGCAGTTCTTC. This sequence encodes CASSHPSGRYNEQFF.

This sequence joins TRBV7-9 and TRBJ2-4; D ambiguous. CDR3 length: 11 residues. Germline lookup yields CDR1 SEHNR and CDR2 FQNEAQ (reference sequence). V was cut by 5 bases and J by 6 bases, with 5 bases left in between. For the CDR3, the DNA is TGTGCCAGCAGCCTACTAAACATTCAGTACTTC. It encodes CASSLLNIQYF.

The chain carries TRBV19 and TRBJ2-7, with D perhaps given as TRBD1 or TRBD2 (5 bases each). The V and J ends lost 5 bases and 4 bases respectively, with 15 bases between them. CDR1 is LNHDA and CDR2 is SQIVND in the germline V gene (reference sequence). The CDR3 spans 14 residues. CDR3 nucleotides: TGTGCCAGTAGTGCCGGGACGGGAACTTACGAGCAGTACTTC. It is translated as CASSAGTGTYEQYF.

This clone was detected only a few times. V is TRBV4-1 and J is TRBJ1-5; unclear D gene. CDR3 length equals 15 residues. V lost 4 bases and J 0 bases, leaving 10 bases between the germline ends. The V gene's germline CDR1 is MGHRA and CDR2 YSYEKL. This CDR3 is CASSPRGDSNQPQHF. The CDR3 nucleotides are TGCGCCAGCAGCCCTCGCGGGGATAGCAATCAGCCCCAGCATTTT.

This chain's CDR3 is CASSVEMAVSEQYF. For the CDR3, the DNA is TGTGCCAGCAGCGTTGAGATGGCTGTTTCCGAGCAGTACTTC. This chain uses TRBV4-2 with TRBJ2-7; D remains unclear. Per germline, CDR1 LGHNA and CDR2 YNFKEQ. The CDR3 length is 14 residues. The V gene lost 5 bases and the J gene lost 6 bases, with 17 bases spanning the gap.

The J gene is TRBJ2-7, the V gene TRBV2; D is perhaps TRBD1 (5 bases). Germline CDR1 is SNHLY and CDR2 is FYNNEI. The CDR3 sequence is 14 residues long. V was pared by 4 bases and J by 3 bases, with 13 bases between. The CDR3 loop reads CASSGQSTIYEQYF. DNA for the CDR3: TGTGCCAGCAGTGGACAGTCTACTATCTACGAGCAGTACTTC.

V usage is TRBV4-3 and J usage is TRBJ2-1; the match to TRBD2 covers 8 bases. Germline CDR1 reads LGHNA; CDR2 reads YSLEER. The CDR3 is 17 residues long. V gave up 0 bases and J gave up 4 bases; unmatched junction bases: 8. The CDR3, as DNA: TGCGCCAGCAGCCAAGAAGATCACGGGGGGGCATACAATGAGCAGTTCTTC. Protein: CASSQEDHGGAYNEQFF.

For the CDR3, the DNA is TGTGCCAGCAGTCACCAGGGGTACACCGGGGAGCTGTTTTTT. It encodes CASSHQGYTGELFF. The chain joins TRBV28 to TRBJ2-2, with D perhaps matching TRBD1 (6 bases). The length of the CDR3 is 14 residues. Germline V gene sequence: CDR1 MDHEN, CDR2 SYDVKM. V shed 5 bases and J shed 3 bases, with 10 bases lying between them.

V is TRBV9 and J is TRBJ2-1; TRBD1 matches at 10 bases. With V trimmed by 2 bases and J by 4 bases, 12 bases remained unmatched. The CDR3 spans 18 residues. Germline CDR1 reads SGDLS; CDR2 reads YYNGEE. The CDR3 DNA is TGTGCCAGCAGCGTCCGTTTGGCCGGGACAGGGGATTACAATGAGCAGTTCTTC. Its protein is CASSVRLAGTGDYNEQFF.

The rearrangement uses TRBV5-1 and TRBJ2-3; D is unclear. This CDR3 region has 15 residues. V was trimmed by 1 base and J by 0 bases, leaving 9 bases between them. Per the germline V gene, CDR1 is SGHRS and CDR2 is YFSETQ. The CDR3 sequence: CASSLSDVSTDTQYF. Here the CDR3 DNA reads TGCGCCAGCAGCTTGTCGGATGTTAGCACAGATACGCAGTATTTT.

The J gene is TRBJ2-1, the V gene TRBV6-5; D unclear. Germline V gene lookup returns CDR1 MNHEY and CDR2 SVGAGI. V was pared by 0 bases and J by 15 bases, with 9 bases between. This CDR3 region has 11 residues. DNA for the CDR3: TGTGCCAGCAGTTACTCTGGGTTCCTGTTCTTC. Encoded protein: CASSYSGFLFF.

The rearrangement joins TRBV28 to TRBJ2-7, with D perhaps matching TRBD1 or TRBD2 (6 bases each). The germline V and J ends were trimmed by 2 bases and 2 bases, with 10 bases remaining between them. CDR3 size: 14 residues. Germline lookup yields CDR1 MDHEN and CDR2 SYDVKM. Here the CDR3 reads CASSLRGGTYEQYF. The CDR3 DNA is TGTGCCAGCAGTTTAAGAGGGGGGACCTACGAGCAGTACTTC.

The rearrangement joins TRBV25-1 to TRBJ2-3; D is perhaps TRBD1 (5 bases). V was clipped by 2 bases and J by 7 bases, with 7 bases between them. Germline V gene lookup returns CDR1 MGHDK and CDR2 SYGVNS. The CDR3 runs 12 residues. CDR3 sequence reads: CASSEAGYTQYF. Here the CDR3 DNA reads TGTGCCAGCAGTGAAGCAGGGTATACGCAGTATTTT.